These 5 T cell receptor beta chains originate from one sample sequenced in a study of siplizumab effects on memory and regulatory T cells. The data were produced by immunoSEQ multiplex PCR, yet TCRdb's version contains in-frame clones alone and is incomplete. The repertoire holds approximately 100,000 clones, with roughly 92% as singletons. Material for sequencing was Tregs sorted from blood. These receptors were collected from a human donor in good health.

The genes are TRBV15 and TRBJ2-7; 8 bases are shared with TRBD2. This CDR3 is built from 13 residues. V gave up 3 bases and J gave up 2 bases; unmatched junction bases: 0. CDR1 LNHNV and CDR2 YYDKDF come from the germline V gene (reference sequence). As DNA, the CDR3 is TGTGCCACCAGCAGCGGGAGGGCCTACGAGCAGTACTTC. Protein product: CATSSGRAYEQYF.

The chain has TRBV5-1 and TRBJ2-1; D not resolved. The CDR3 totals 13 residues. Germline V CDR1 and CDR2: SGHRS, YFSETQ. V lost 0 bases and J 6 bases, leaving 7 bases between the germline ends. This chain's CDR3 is CASSLGRTNEQFF. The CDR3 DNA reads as TGCGCCAGCAGCTTGGGACGGACCAATGAGCAGTTCTTC.

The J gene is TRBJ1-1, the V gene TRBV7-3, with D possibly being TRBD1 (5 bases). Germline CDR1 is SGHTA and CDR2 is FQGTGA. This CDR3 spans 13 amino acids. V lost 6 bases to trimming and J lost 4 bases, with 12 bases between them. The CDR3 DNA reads TGTGCCAGCAGACCGACAGCGAGCACTGAAGCTTTCTTT. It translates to CASRPTASTEAFF. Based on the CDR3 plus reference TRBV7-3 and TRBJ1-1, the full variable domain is GAGVSQTPSNKVTEKGKYVELRCDPISGHTALYWYRQSLGQGPEFLIYFQGTGAADDSGLPNDRFFAVRPEGSVSTLKIQRTERGDSAVYLCASRPTASTEAFFGQGTRLTVV.

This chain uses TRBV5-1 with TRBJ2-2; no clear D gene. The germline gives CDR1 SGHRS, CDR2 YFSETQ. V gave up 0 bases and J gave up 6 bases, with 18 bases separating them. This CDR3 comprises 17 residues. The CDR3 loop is CASSLARRLVKSGELFF. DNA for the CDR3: TGCGCCAGCAGCTTGGCCAGAAGACTCGTTAAGTCCGGGGAGCTGTTTTTT.

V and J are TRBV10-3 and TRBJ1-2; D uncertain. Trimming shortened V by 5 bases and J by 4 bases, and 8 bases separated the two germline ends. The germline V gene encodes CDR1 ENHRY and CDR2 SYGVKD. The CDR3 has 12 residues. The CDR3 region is CAISPGSYGYTF. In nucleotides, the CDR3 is TGTGCCATCAGTCCGGGTAGCTATGGCTACACCTTC.